Listed below are T cell receptor beta chains from one sample, sequenced in a study of blood T cell repertoires in COVID-19. The assay was immunoSEQ multiplex PCR, and TCRdb's table has in-frame clones only and misses some. The repertoire includes around 180,000 clones, 65% to 85% of them detected once, and under 5.5% sits in the top ten. The specimen was peripheral blood. These receptor sequences come from a young woman with acute or convalescent COVID-19. Both conserved end residues are part of each CDR3. D genes are given only for firm matches. Where a row states a size, it is once, few, many or the class of an expanded clone; other rows omit it.

V	size	J	D	DNA	CDR3
TRBV24-1	.	TRBJ2-3	TRBD2	TGTGCCACCAGTGACCCCAAAGGGACTAGCGGGACAGATACGCAGTATTTT	CATSDPKGTSGTDTQYF
TRBV7-3	.	TRBJ1-1	TRBD1	TGTGCCAGCAGCTTAACGGGTCAGGGGGCGATGAACACTGAAGCTTTCTTT	CASSLTGQGAMNTEAFF
TRBV29-1	.	TRBJ1-4	.	TGCAGCGTTTTTTGGGCAGGGGACGAAAAACTGTTTTTT	CSVFWAGDEKLFF
TRBV5-1	once	TRBJ2-2	TRBD1	TGCGCCAGCCGGGACAGCACCGGGGAGCTGTTTTTT	CASRDSTGELFF
TRBV6-5	.	TRBJ1-2	.	TGTGCCAGCAGTTACTCACGGGGACTGGTTGGCTACACCTTC	CASSYSRGLVGYTF
TRBV28	.	TRBJ1-5	TRBD1	TGTGCCAGCAGTTTATGGGTGGGACAGGGTAGAAACTCCTATAGCAATCAGCCCCAGCATTTT	CASSLWVGQGRNSYSNQPQHF
TRBV29-1	.	TRBJ2-1	TRBD2	TGCAGCGTTGAATTACTAGCGTACAATGAGCAGTTCTTC	CSVELLAYNEQFF
TRBV6-2/TRBV6-3	.	TRBJ2-3	TRBD2	TGTGCCAGCAGTTACTCGAACGGACTAGCGGGGGGGACTGCAGATACGCAGTATTTT	CASSYSNGLAGGTADTQYF
TRBV15	.	TRBJ1-1	.	TGTGCCACCAGCAGAGATGTAGGGAGGCCGGACACTGAAGCTTTCTTT	CATSRDVGRPDTEAFF
TRBV28	.	TRBJ2-5	TRBD1	TGTGCCAGCAGTCCCATAACCTTATCGGGACAGCCGGCTGGGACCCAGTACTTC	CASSPITLSGQPAGTQYF
TRBV14	.	TRBJ1-4	.	TGTGCCAGCAGCCAAGTGGCAGGGAATGAAAAACTGTTTTTT	CASSQVAGNEKLFF
TRBV10-1	.	TRBJ1-5	.	TGCGCCAGCAGTGAGGCCGGGAGGCCCCAGCATTTT	CASSEAGRPQHF
TRBV6-5	.	TRBJ2-5	.	TGTGCCAGCAGTTACACTGGGTCAGGAGGAGAGACCCAGTACTTC	CASSYTGSGGETQYF
TRBV19	.	TRBJ1-2	.	TGTGCCAGTCAGGGTCCCGGGGGGAACTATGGCTACACCTTC	CASQGPGGNYGYTF
TRBV5-1	.	TRBJ2-7	TRBD1	TGCGCCAGCAGCTCACGGGACAGGGGGCCAGGATCCTACGAGCAGTACTTC	CASSSRDRGPGSYEQYF
TRBV30	.	TRBJ1-2	.	TGTGCCTGGAGTGTAGGGGGATATGGCTACACCTTC	CAWSVGGYGYTF
TRBV7-8	.	TRBJ2-1	TRBD1	TGTGCCAGCAGCTTAGGGACAGGGACGAATGAGCAGTTCTTC	CASSLGTGTNEQFF
TRBV18	.	TRBJ2-3	.	TGTGCCAGCTCACCAGGTCAGACAGATACGCAGTATTTT	CASSPGQTDTQYF
TRBV18	.	TRBJ1-5	.	TGTGCCAGCTCACCTGTCGGACAGCCAGATCAGCCCCAGCATTTT	CASSPVGQPDQPQHF
TRBV7-9	.	TRBJ1-3	TRBD1	TGTGCCAGCAGCTTCGTTGTGGGCGGACAGGGGAATGGAAACACCATATATTTT	CASSFVVGGQGNGNTIYF
TRBV19	once	TRBJ2-3	TRBD2	TGTGCCAGTAGTATACTAGCGGGTACAGATACGCAGTATTTT	CASSILAGTDTQYF
TRBV28	once	TRBJ1-4	TRBD1	TGTGCCAGCAGTTACAGGGGCCTAAGAAATGAAAAACTGTTTTTT	CASSYRGLRNEKLFF
TRBV2	.	TRBJ2-4	.	TGTGCCAGCAGTGAGGGCCCGGGGGAAAACATTCAGTACTTC	CASSEGPGENIQYF
TRBV19	.	TRBJ2-2	.	TGTGCCAGCCAGGGGAACACCGGGGAGCTGTTTTTT	CASQGNTGELFF
TRBV7-2	.	TRBJ2-7	.	TGTGCCAGCAGCTCCCTAACAGGGAACTACGAGCAGTACTTC	CASSSLTGNYEQYF
TRBV4-1	once	TRBJ1-1	.	TGCGCCAGCAGCCAAGGACACGGAAATGAAGCTTTCTTT	CASSQGHGNEAFF
TRBV3-1/TRBV3-2	.	TRBJ1-2	.	TGTGCCAGCAGCCTCAAGAGGGCTAACTATGGCTACACCTTC	CASSLKRANYGYTF
TRBV6-5	.	TRBJ1-1	.	TGTGCCAGCAGTTACACGGGTACTGAAGCTTTCTTT	CASSYTGTEAFF
TRBV27	.	TRBJ1-2	TRBD1	TGTGCCAGCAGGAGACAGGGAGATAACTATGGCTACACCTTC	CASRRQGDNYGYTF
TRBV4-1	.	TRBJ2-7	TRBD2	TGCGCCAGCAGCCAAACCAGCGGGGGCTACGAGCAGTACTTC	CASSQTSGGYEQYF
TRBV29-1	.	TRBJ1-2	TRBD1	TGCAGCGTTGACACAGGGGCCAACTATGGCTACACCTTC	CSVDTGANYGYTF
TRBV11-2	.	TRBJ2-1	TRBD2	TGTGCCAGCAGCTTAGAGTTGACTAGCGGTGAGCAGTTCTTC	CASSLELTSGEQFF
TRBV6-5	.	TRBJ1-5	.	TGTGCCAGCAGTTCCTTAGATAGCAATCAGCCCCAGCATTTT	CASSSLDSNQPQHF
TRBV12-3/TRBV12-4	once	TRBJ1-1	.	TGTGCCAGCAGTTTAGACAGTCCCTTCGAAGCTTTCTTT	CASSLDSPFEAFF
TRBV25-1	.	TRBJ1-5	TRBD1	TGTGCCAGCTCCCGGACAGGGCTCAATCAGCCCCAGCATTTT	CASSRTGLNQPQHF
TRBV2	.	TRBJ2-2	TRBD2	TGTGCCAGCAGAGCTAGCGGGGGGAACACCGGGGAGCTGTTTTTT	CASRASGGNTGELFF
TRBV5-8	.	TRBJ2-1	.	TGTGCCAGCAGCTTTGGTATAGGAAGGGGCGAGCAGTTCTTC	CASSFGIGRGEQFF
TRBV7-8	.	TRBJ2-3	TRBD2	TGTGCCAGCAGCCCCTATCGGGGACTAGTACAGACAGATACGCAGTATTTT	CASSPYRGLVQTDTQYF
TRBV2	.	TRBJ2-7	TRBD1	TGTGCCAGCAGTGAACTCTCTTGGGTCCAGGGGGCGAGGTACGAGCAGTACTTC	CASSELSWVQGARYEQYF
TRBV2	.	TRBJ1-1	.	TGTGCCAGCAGTGTTGTTCCGGGGCAGGGGACTGAAGCTTTCTTT	CASSVVPGQGTEAFF
TRBV18	.	TRBJ1-4	TRBD1	TGTGCCAGCTCACCACTCGGGACAGGGAATGAAAAACTGTTTTTT	CASSPLGTGNEKLFF
TRBV6-5	.	TRBJ1-3	.	TGTGCCAGCAGCCTTCGTGAGTTCTCTGGAAACACCATATATTTT	CASSLREFSGNTIYF
TRBV7-2	.	TRBJ2-5	TRBD1	TGTGCCAGCAGCTTAGTGGGAAGGACAGGACAAGAGACCCAGTACTTC	CASSLVGRTGQETQYF
TRBV19	.	TRBJ2-1	TRBD2	TGTGCCAGTAGTATTCGGTTTAGCGGGGGTTCCTACAATGAGCAGTTCTTC	CASSIRFSGGSYNEQFF
TRBV10-3	.	TRBJ2-1	TRBD2	TGTGCCATCAGTGAGTCGGTTGGCGGGAGGGGTGGTGAGCAGTTCTTC	CAISESVGGRGGEQFF
TRBV6-5	.	TRBJ2-1	TRBD1	TGTGCCAGTTTGTCGTTCGGGACAGACAATGAGCAGTTCTTC	CASLSFGTDNEQFF
TRBV7-8	.	TRBJ1-1	TRBD1	TGTGCCAGCAGCTTAGTAGCCCGACCGGGACAGGGGAACACTGAAGCTTTCTTT	CASSLVARPGQGNTEAFF
TRBV10-1	.	TRBJ2-7	TRBD2	TGCGCCAGCACTCGCCCCCGACTAGCGGGTCTTACCTACGAGCAGTACTTC	CASTRPRLAGLTYEQYF
TRBV6-1	.	TRBJ1-2	TRBD1	TGTGCCAGCAGTGAAGGGTCCGTGGGACAGGGCTATGGCTACACCTTC	CASSEGSVGQGYGYTF
TRBV28	.	TRBJ1-1	.	TGTGCCAGCAGTTTAGGGCAGCACATGAACACTGAAGCTTTCTTT	CASSLGQHMNTEAFF
TRBV9	.	TRBJ1-4	.	TGTGCCAGCAGCGTGCAGGGCTCGGCTAATGAAAAACTGTTTTTT	CASSVQGSANEKLFF
TRBV7-2	.	TRBJ1-5	.	TGTGCCAGCAGCTTAGACACGGGGGGACCCACTCAGCCCCAGCATTTT	CASSLDTGGPTQPQHF
TRBV5-1	.	TRBJ2-1	TRBD2	TGCGCCAGCAGCCCGGGACTAGGCAATGAGCAGTTCTTC	CASSPGLGNEQFF
TRBV10-3	.	TRBJ1-1	.	TGTGCCATCAGTGAGCGCGGTAACACTGAAGCTTTCTTT	CAISERGNTEAFF
TRBV19	.	TRBJ2-1	TRBD2	TGTGCCAGTAGCGCAGGACTAGCGGGAGGGCCCCCCTACAATGAGCAGTTCTTC	CASSAGLAGGPPYNEQFF
TRBV30	.	TRBJ1-4	.	TGTGCCTACCTGGGCTCGGGGGGCGAAAAACTGTTTTTT	CAYLGSGGEKLFF
TRBV5-1	.	TRBJ1-1	.	TGCGCCAGCAGCTTGTTTGGAGGCACTGAAGCTTTCTTT	CASSLFGGTEAFF
TRBV6-5	.	TRBJ1-2	TRBD1	TGTGCCAGCAGCCGAGGACAGGGCACCTATGGCTACACCTTC	CASSRGQGTYGYTF
TRBV3-1/TRBV3-2	.	TRBJ2-1	TRBD2	TGTGCCAGCAGCGATCGGGGGGATGAGCAGTTCTTC	CASSDRGDEQFF